This T cell receptor (beta chain) was documented in a study of spatial heterogeneity in lung cancer (dated by TCRdb to about 2019). In terms of the full investigation: Beta-chain transcripts were consistently detected in greater numbers than alpha-chain transcripts, which likely reflects a higher abundance of beta-chain transcripts. In the raw uncorrected reads, each unique combination of TCR and UMI appeared on average more than ten times. In non-small cell lung cancer, the study quantitatively compared TCR alpha and beta repertoires across several tumor regions, matched nontumor lung, and blood. Nonsynonymous mutation counts, determined by whole-exome sequencing of tumor tissue, were related to features of the TCR repertoire. At surgery, both alpha and beta chains were TCR-sequenced in roughly 230 tumor regions, 64 matched nontumor lung samples and around 50 PBMC samples. Beyond this particular receptor, the publication reports: Confirming at a functional level the hypothesis that regional TCRs recognize regional mutations was considered to require additional single-cell paired TCR alpha and beta sequencing. Ubiquitous expanded tumor TCRs showed up in blood more often at tumor resection than at routine follow-up.

Unmatched junction bases come to 11, with V trimmed by 5 bases and J by 12 bases. For CDR1 and CDR2, the germline V gene lists MDHEN and SYDVKM. The CDR3 holds 15 amino acids from the cysteine to the phenylalanine. Here the CDR3 DNA is all that survives: 45 bases in frame from base 1. Sample time point, as interpreted from the label and publication: sample taken at primary tumor resection. Whole RNA extracted from tumor and nontumor lung tissue, or from cryopreserved PBMC samples, was used for TCR sequencing without cell sorting. Samples were obtained from 70 to 85 patients with early-stage, untreated non-small cell lung cancer from the lung TRACERx cohort. A patient was chosen for TCR sequencing only when enough RNA was available from at least two tumor regions. Library generation was performed with 5' RACE. Sequenced using a NextSeq 500. In the TCR library protocol, a unique molecular identifier was attached to each TCR cDNA molecule so that PCR and sequencing errors could be corrected. Concerning the study's data processing: Decombinator tools were used for TCR identification, UMI-based error correction and CDR3 extraction. TCRs above a frequency of 2 per 1,000, corresponding to the top 1% of the tumor frequency distribution, were defined as expanded. Renyi diversity was computed with the R vegan package after each repertoire had been subsampled 100 times to 5,000 TCRs. To build CDR3 similarity networks, amino acid triplet string-kernel similarity was used, and CDR3s were connected when their pairwise similarity was above 0.82. The public sequencing data were trimmed at Q25 with fastp and processed into clonotypes with MiXCR by TCRdb, which kept only in-frame beta chains. Duplicate CDR3 protein sequences are folded into a single record with the most common DNA and genes. TCRdb, not the authors, supplied the V and J calls. This sample comprises around 89,000 distinct CDR3 sequences, about 12% of them detected only once. Over 40% of the sample belongs to the ten largest clones.

In the case of this clonotype: The antigen it binds to is not known. No much larger clone is present one base from it, and per-base qualities are unavailable.

The sequence joins TRBV28 to TRBJ2-1; TRBD2 aligns with 12 central bases. Sequenced material: PBMCs, taken at surgery. This TCR came from a male donor with early-stage non-small cell lung cancer. The nucleotide sequence is TGTGCCAGCAGTCGAAGACTAGCGGGGGCGAACCGGCAGTTCTTC. Translated, this gives CASSRRLAGANRQFF.